This is a list of T cell receptor beta chains from one sample in a study of shared clonotypes between healthy human individuals. Some clones are missing from TCRdb's copy, which holds only in-frame ones; the method was immunoSEQ multiplex PCR. The sample carries millions of clones, 90% to 95% recorded once. What was sequenced was naive CD4+ T cells from PBMCs. All receptors come from a man between 18 and 29 years old in good health. Some clones in this sample may be carry-over from other donors' samples. The CDR3 runs from the conserved cysteine through the conserved F or W. Fields, in order: clone size, D gene, V gene, J gene, CDR3 protein, CDR3 DNA. The D gene is left open where the match is weak. Size values are once, few and many counts, or a class for expanded clones, and some rows have none.

.	TRBD2	TRBV28	TRBJ2-5	CASREGGRETQYF	TGTGCCAGCAGAGAGGGAGGGAGGGAGACCCAGTACTTC
.	.	TRBV4-3	TRBJ2-3	CASSNYRAAQPDTQYF	TGCGCCAGCAGCAACTATAGGGCGGCCCAGCCAGATACGCAGTATTTT
.	TRBD2	TRBV5-4	TRBJ2-7	CATWDYPKNEQYF	TGTGCCACATGGGACTATCCCAAGAACGAGCAGTACTTC
.	TRBD1	TRBV19	TRBJ1-1	CASSIVGTGVQAFF	TGTGCCAGTAGTATCGTCGGGACAGGGGTGCAAGCTTTCTTT
.	.	TRBV7-7	TRBJ2-3	CASSLISVTDTQYF	TGTGCCAGCAGCTTAATATCCGTCACAGATACGCAGTATTTT
.	.	TRBV5-1	TRBJ1-1	CASSFREGDTEAFF	TGCGCCAGCAGCTTTAGGGAGGGGGACACTGAAGCTTTCTTT
few	.	TRBV2	TRBJ1-5	CASTLELNQPQHF	TGTGCCAGCACGTTGGAGCTCAATCAGCCCCAGCATTTT
.	.	TRBV19	TRBJ2-1	CASSRLAHYNEQFF	TGTGCCAGTAGTAGACTGGCGCACTACAATGAGCAGTTCTTC
.	.	TRBV5-1	TRBJ1-5	CASSLDPAGSNQPQHF	TGCGCCAGCAGCTTGGACCCGGCGGGGAGCAATCAGCCCCAGCATTTT
once	.	TRBV28	TRBJ2-2	CASSQAGREGELFF	TGTGCCAGCAGCCAGGCAGGACGGGAAGGGGAGCTGTTTTTT
.	.	TRBV2	TRBJ1-3	CASSAGDLSGNTIYF	TGTGCCAGCAGTGCGGGGGACCTCTCTGGAAACACCATATATTTT
.	.	TRBV5-1	TRBJ2-1	CASRALALGNEQFF	TGCGCCAGCAGGGCCCTCGCTCTGGGCAATGAGCAGTTCTTC
once	.	TRBV29-1	TRBJ2-3	CSVRRGDMDTQYF	TGCAGCGTTCGGCGGGGTGATATGGATACGCAGTATTTT
.	TRBD2	TRBV7-6	TRBJ2-5	CASSPYQREWQETQYF	TGTGCCAGCAGCCCATACCAGCGGGAGTGGCAAGAGACCCAGTACTTC
.	.	TRBV11-2	TRBJ2-1	CASSLGKRTSYNEQFF	TGTGCCAGCAGCTTAGGTAAGCGGACCTCCTACAATGAGCAGTTCTTC
.	.	TRBV5-6	TRBJ2-3	CASSSVLGRTDTQYF	TGTGCCAGCAGCTCCGTCTTGGGGCGCACAGATACGCAGTATTTT
.	TRBD2	TRBV4-1	TRBJ2-1	CASSHPLAGPYNEQFF	TGCGCCAGCAGCCATCCGCTAGCGGGGCCGTACAATGAGCAGTTCTTC
.	TRBD1	TRBV2	TRBJ1-4	CASSASRGPNEKLFF	TGTGCCAGCAGTGCAAGCAGGGGGCCAAATGAAAAACTGTTTTTT
.	.	TRBV5-1	TRBJ2-7	CASSLQATGFEEQYF	TGCGCCAGCAGCTTGCAAGCTACAGGGTTTGAAGAGCAGTACTTC
once	.	TRBV11-2	TRBJ2-1	CASSLDLGFAEQFF	TGTGCCAGCAGCTTAGATTTAGGGTTTGCTGAGCAGTTCTTC
.	TRBD2	TRBV5-1	TRBJ2-3	CASSLGLAGGRVDTQYF	TGCGCCAGCAGCCTCGGACTAGCGGGAGGGAGGGTGGATACGCAGTATTTT
.	TRBD2	TRBV5-4	TRBJ2-3	CASSLRDYTDTQYF	TGTGCCAGCAGCCTAAGGGACTACACAGATACGCAGTATTTT
.	.	TRBV5-1	TRBJ2-6	CASSFRATGSGANVLTF	TGCGCCAGCAGCTTTAGGGCAACAGGGTCGGGGGCCAACGTCCTGACTTTC
once	.	TRBV7-3	TRBJ2-5	CASSAGQGMQETQYF	TGTGCCAGCAGCGCCGGGCAGGGGATGCAAGAGACCCAGTACTTC
.	.	TRBV4-2	TRBJ1-1	CASSRGPGDEAFF	TGTGCCAGCAGCCGTGGACCAGGGGACGAAGCTTTCTTT
.	.	TRBV9	TRBJ2-3	CASSVTRRGTDTQYF	TGTGCCAGCAGCGTCACTAGACGGGGCACAGATACGCAGTATTTT
once	.	TRBV5-1	TRBJ1-3	CASTLTPSSGNTIYF	TGCGCCAGCACCCTGACACCGAGCTCTGGAAACACCATATATTTT
.	.	TRBV27	TRBJ1-1	CASSSDGSRAEAFF	TGTGCCAGCAGTTCGGACGGATCCCGAGCTGAAGCTTTCTTT
.	TRBD1	TRBV27	TRBJ1-1	CASSPRTGGEWTEAFF	TGTGCCAGCAGTCCCCGGACAGGGGGCGAGTGGACTGAAGCTTTCTTT
.	TRBD2	TRBV5-4	TRBJ2-1	CASSSGLAGPSYNEQFF	TGTGCCAGCAGCTCCGGACTAGCGGGCCCCTCCTACAATGAGCAGTTCTTC
.	TRBD1	TRBV14	TRBJ1-1	CASSQDWGQGFTEAFF	TGTGCCAGCAGCCAGGACTGGGGACAGGGATTCACTGAAGCTTTCTTT
.	.	TRBV29-1	TRBJ2-6	CSVDWGSGANVLTF	TGCAGCGTTGATTGGGGTTCTGGGGCCAACGTCCTGACTTTC
.	TRBD2	TRBV2	TRBJ2-1	CASSLSGSSVNEQFF	TGTGCCAGCAGCCTTAGCGGGAGCTCAGTCAATGAGCAGTTCTTC
.	.	TRBV6-5	TRBJ1-1	CASSYSKRNTEAFF	TGTGCCAGCAGTTACTCGAAGAGGAACACTGAAGCTTTCTTT
once	.	TRBV30	TRBJ1-2	CAWGTGIQRDGYTF	TGTGCCTGGGGGACGGGAATTCAGAGGGATGGCTACACCTTC
.	.	TRBV2	TRBJ2-2	CASSEMRGSLNTGELFF	TGTGCCAGCAGTGAAATGCGGGGCTCCTTGAACACCGGGGAGCTGTTTTTT
.	.	TRBV7-3	TRBJ2-1	CASSYDALGNEQFF	TGTGCCAGCAGCTACGACGCTCTGGGCAATGAGCAGTTCTTC
.	.	TRBV28	TRBJ2-1	CASSLGLGVSEQFF	TGTGCCAGCAGCCTAGGGCTCGGGGTGAGTGAGCAGTTCTTC
.	TRBD1	TRBV19	TRBJ2-3	CASSQDRGRDTQYF	TGTGCCAGTAGTCAGGACAGGGGGCGAGATACGCAGTATTTT
.	TRBD1	TRBV6-5	TRBJ1-1	CASRWDSFVAEAFF	TGTGCCAGCAGATGGGACAGTTTTGTAGCCGAAGCTTTCTTT
.	.	TRBV11-2	TRBJ1-2	CASSLLPLNYGYTF	TGTGCCAGCAGCTTACTTCCCCTTAACTATGGCTACACCTTC
.	.	TRBV4-1	TRBJ1-5	CASSHPDSLGNQPQHF	TGCGCCAGCAGCCACCCGGACAGTTTGGGCAATCAGCCCCAGCATTTT
.	.	TRBV7-2	TRBJ2-1	CASSLAAQQFF	TGTGCCAGCAGCTTAGCAGCTCAGCAGTTCTTC
.	.	TRBV5-1	TRBJ2-3	CASSLAGDLGGAQYF	TGCGCCAGCAGCTTGGCGGGAGATCTCGGAGGGGCGCAGTATTTT
.	.	TRBV11-2	TRBJ1-1	CASSLDGGEAFF	TGTGCCAGCAGCTTAGATGGCGGTGAAGCTTTCTTT
.	.	TRBV30	TRBJ2-5	CAWSGGHETQYF	TGTGCCTGGAGTGGGGGGCATGAGACCCAGTACTTC
.	TRBD2	TRBV18	TRBJ2-3	CASSPMGAGVPDTQYF	TGTGCCAGCTCACCGATGGGAGCGGGAGTCCCAGATACGCAGTATTTT
.	TRBD1	TRBV18	TRBJ2-7	CASSPSGQGKYEQYF	TGTGCCAGCTCACCTTCGGGACAGGGTAAATACGAGCAGTACTTC
.	TRBD2	TRBV10-3	TRBJ2-7	CAITFSREDEQYF	TGTGCCATCACCTTCTCCCGGGAGGACGAGCAGTACTTC
once	.	TRBV21-1	TRBJ1-3	CASRRKSPRTGDGSGNTIYF	TGTGCCAGCCGCCGTAAGAGCCCGAGGACAGGGGATGGCTCTGGAAACACCATATATTTT
.	.	TRBV28	TRBJ2-3	CASSLPGPPDTQYF	TGTGCCAGCAGTCTTCCGGGACCCCCAGATACGCAGTATTTT